This record covers a single T cell receptor beta chain. Sample treatment: randomized to nivolumab then ipilimumab (arm A) or the reverse (arm B). None of the patients previously received DNA-damaging chemotherapy. From thawed PBMCs, live CD3+CD8+ cells negative for CD19 and CD56 were sorted. CDR1 is GTSNPN and CDR2 is SVGIG in the germline V gene (reference sequence). This CDR3 spans 18 amino acids. The germline V and J ends were trimmed by 5 bases and 6 bases, with 29 bases remaining between them. This sample is drawn from a study of sequential checkpoint blockade in melanoma. At the level of the study: Maintenance nivolumab came after either treatment sequence.

The protocol was immunoSEQ multiplex PCR, while the TCRdb copy is restricted to in-frame clones and leaves out a portion. This table holds under 20,000 clones, 77% found once. This TCR derives from a human donor with melanoma. V is TRBV30 and J is TRBJ1-3; D is unresolved. Here the sequenced sample was CD8+ T cells sorted from blood (inferred from file names), taken from a patient given nivolumab and ipilimumab in sequence. Here the CDR3 reads CAWGVPTPFSAMENTIYF. CDR3 in DNA: TGTGCCTGGGGAGTTCCAACGCCCTTCTCGGCGATGGAAAACACCATATATTTT.